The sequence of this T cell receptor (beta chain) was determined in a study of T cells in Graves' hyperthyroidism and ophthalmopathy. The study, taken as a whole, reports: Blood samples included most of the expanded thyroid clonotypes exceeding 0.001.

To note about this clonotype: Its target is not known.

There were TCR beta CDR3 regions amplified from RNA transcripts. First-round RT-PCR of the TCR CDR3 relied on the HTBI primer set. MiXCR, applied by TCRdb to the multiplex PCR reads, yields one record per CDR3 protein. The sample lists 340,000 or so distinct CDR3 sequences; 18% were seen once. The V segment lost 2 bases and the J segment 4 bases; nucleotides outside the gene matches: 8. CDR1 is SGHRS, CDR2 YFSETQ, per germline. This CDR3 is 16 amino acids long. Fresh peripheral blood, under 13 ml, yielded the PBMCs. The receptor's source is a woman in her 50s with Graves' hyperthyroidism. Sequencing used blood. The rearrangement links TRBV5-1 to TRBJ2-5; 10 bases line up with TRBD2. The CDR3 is CASSLGPGLAPETQYF. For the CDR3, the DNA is TGCGCCAGCAGCTTAGGACCGGGACTAGCGCCAGAGACCCAGTACTTC. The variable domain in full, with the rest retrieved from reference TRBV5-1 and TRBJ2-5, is KAGVTQTPRYLIKTRGQQVTLSCSPISGHRSVSWYQQTPGQGLQFLFEYFSETQRNKGNFPGRFSGRQFSNSRSEMNVSTLELGDSALYLCASSLGPGLAPETQYFGPGTRLLVL.